This T cell receptor beta chain is from a study of a mutant IDH1 vaccine in newly diagnosed glioma. Study at large: With temozolomide cycles, or 4-6 weeks after radiotherapy alone, vaccination was started. Every participant had undergone radiotherapy, temozolomide, or both before, and most underwent both.

Profiling relied on immunoSEQ multiplex PCR, and the TCRdb table lists in-frame clones only, not all of them. Of tens of thousands of clones in the sample, roughly four fifths were seen once. Of note for this clone: What it binds is not known.

Time point here: week 47, end of study. It was 300 ug of mutant IDH1 20-mer peptide that made up each vaccine dose, given with topical imiquimod. Scheduled for weeks 1, 3, 5, 7, 11, 15, 19 and 23, eight vaccinations were given to patients. The CDR3 is made up of 12 amino acids. V lost 4 bases and J 3 bases, leaving 9 bases between the germline ends. Germline V gives CDR1 SQVTM, CDR2 ANQGSEA. This sequence originates from a woman aged 50 to 60 with glioma. Sequencing was performed on PBMCs, taken from a glioma patient whose treatment included an IDH1 peptide vaccine. The genes are TRBV29-1 and TRBJ2-5; D call uncertain. The CDR3 sequence is CSVVSAKETQYF. CDR3 DNA sequence: TGCAGCGTTGTGTCTGCGAAAGAGACCCAGTACTTC. Using reference TRBV29-1 and TRBJ2-5 for the parts outside the CDR3, the full variable domain is SAVISQKPSRDICQRGTSLTIQCQVDSQVTMMFWYRQQPGQSLTLIATANQGSEATYESGFVIDKFPISRPNLTFSTLTVSNMSPEDSSIYLCSVVSAKETQYFGPGTRLLVL.